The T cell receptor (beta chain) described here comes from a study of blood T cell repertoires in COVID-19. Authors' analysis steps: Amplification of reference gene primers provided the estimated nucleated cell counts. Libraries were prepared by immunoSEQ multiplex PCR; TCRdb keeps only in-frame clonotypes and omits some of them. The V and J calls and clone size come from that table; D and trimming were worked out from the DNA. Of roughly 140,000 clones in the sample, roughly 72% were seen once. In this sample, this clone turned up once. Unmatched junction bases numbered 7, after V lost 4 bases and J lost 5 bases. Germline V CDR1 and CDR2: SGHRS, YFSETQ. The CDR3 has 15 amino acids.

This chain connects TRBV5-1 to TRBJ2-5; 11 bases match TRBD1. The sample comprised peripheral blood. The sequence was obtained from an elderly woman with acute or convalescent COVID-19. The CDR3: CASSGRTGGKETQYF. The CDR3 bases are TGCGCCAGCAGCGGGCGGACAGGGGGCAAGGAGACCCAGTACTTC.